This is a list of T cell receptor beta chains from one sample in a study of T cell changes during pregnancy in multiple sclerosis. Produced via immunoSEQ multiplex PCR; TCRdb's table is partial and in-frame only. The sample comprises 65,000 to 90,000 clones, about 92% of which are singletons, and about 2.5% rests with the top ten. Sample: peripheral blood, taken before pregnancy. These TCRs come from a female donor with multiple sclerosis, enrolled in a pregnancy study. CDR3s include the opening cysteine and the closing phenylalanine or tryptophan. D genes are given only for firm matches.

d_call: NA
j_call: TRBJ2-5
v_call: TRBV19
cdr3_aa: CASSTDILRETQYF
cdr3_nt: TGTGCCAGTAGTACAGACATCCTAAGAGAGACCCAGTACTTC

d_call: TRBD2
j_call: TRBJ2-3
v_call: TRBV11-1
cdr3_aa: CASSWERESTDTQYF
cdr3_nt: TGTGCCAGCAGCTGGGAGCGGGAGAGCACAGATACGCAGTATTTT

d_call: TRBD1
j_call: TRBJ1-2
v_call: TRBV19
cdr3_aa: CASTDRGGYGYTF
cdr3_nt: TGTGCCAGTACCGACAGGGGGGGATATGGCTACACCTTC

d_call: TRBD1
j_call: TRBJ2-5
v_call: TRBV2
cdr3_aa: CASSGQGLRETQYF
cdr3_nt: TGTGCCAGCAGTGGACAGGGATTAAGAGAGACCCAGTACTTC

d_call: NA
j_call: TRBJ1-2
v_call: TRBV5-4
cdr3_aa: CASSGRGLQDGYTF
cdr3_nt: TGTGCCAGCAGCGGCAGGGGCCTCCAGGATGGCTACACCTTC

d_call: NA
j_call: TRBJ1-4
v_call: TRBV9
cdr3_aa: CTSSVGVGGEKLFF
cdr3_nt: TGTACCAGCAGCGTAGGGGTTGGAGGAGAAAAACTGTTTTTT

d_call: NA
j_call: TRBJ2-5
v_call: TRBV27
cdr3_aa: CASSTSSGVKETQYF
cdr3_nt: NA

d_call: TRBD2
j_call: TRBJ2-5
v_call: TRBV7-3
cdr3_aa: CASSLGGGPRETQYF
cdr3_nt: TGTGCCAGCAGCTTAGGGGGAGGGCCCAGAGAGACCCAGTACTTC

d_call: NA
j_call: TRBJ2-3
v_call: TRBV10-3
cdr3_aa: CAISEGTGKGRAQYF
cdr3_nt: TGTGCCATCAGTGAGGGTACAGGGAAGGGGCGGGCGCAGTATTTT

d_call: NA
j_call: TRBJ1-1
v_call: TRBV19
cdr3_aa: CASSLPDRNEAFF
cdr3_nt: TGTGCCAGTAGTCTCCCCGACAGGAATGAAGCTTTCTTT

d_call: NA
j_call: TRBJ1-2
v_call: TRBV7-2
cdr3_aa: CASSLASGQGGGYTF
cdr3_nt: TGTGCCAGCAGCTTAGCGAGCGGGCAGGGTGGAGGCTACACCTTC

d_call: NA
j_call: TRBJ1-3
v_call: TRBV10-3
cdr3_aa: CAISGGISGNTIYF
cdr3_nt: TGTGCCATCAGTGGAGGGATCTCTGGAAACACCATATATTTT

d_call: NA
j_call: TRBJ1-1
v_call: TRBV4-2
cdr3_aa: CASSQAGPGIGTEAFF
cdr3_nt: TGTGCCAGCAGCCAAGCGGGCCCAGGGATCGGGACTGAAGCTTTCTTT

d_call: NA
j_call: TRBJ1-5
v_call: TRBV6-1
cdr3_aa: CASSERPGGGQPQHF
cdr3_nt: TGTGCCAGCAGTGAACGACCGGGGGGCGGTCAGCCCCAGCATTTT

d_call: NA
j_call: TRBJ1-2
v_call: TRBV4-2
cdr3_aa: CASSLGQSYGYTF
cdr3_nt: TGTGCCAGCAGCCTCGGACAGAGCTATGGCTACACCTTC

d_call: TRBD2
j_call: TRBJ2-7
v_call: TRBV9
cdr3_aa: CASSRASGSYEQYF
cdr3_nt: TGTGCCAGCAGTAGGGCTAGCGGGAGCTACGAGCAGTACTTC

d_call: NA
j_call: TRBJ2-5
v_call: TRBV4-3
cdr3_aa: CASSQAVASQETQYF
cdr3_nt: TGCGCCAGCAGCCAAGCGGTAGCGAGCCAAGAGACCCAGTACTTC

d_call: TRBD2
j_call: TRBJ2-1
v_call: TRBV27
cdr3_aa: CASRGTSGRALEQFF
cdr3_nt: TGTGCCAGCAGAGGGACTAGCGGGAGGGCCCTTGAGCAGTTCTTC

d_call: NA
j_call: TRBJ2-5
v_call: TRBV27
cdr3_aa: CASSSLPQETQYF
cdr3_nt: TGTGCCAGCAGTTCACTACCACAAGAGACCCAGTACTTC

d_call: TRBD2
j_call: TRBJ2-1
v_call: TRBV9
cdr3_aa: CASSGLAGGPSEQFF
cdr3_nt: TGTGCCAGCAGCGGACTAGCGGGAGGGCCTAGTGAGCAGTTCTTC

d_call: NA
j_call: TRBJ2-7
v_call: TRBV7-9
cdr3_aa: CASSFESRGSEQYF
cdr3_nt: TGTGCCAGCAGTTTCGAAAGCAGAGGCAGCGAGCAGTACTTC

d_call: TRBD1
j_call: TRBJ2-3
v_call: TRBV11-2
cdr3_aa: CASSLLPQGADTQYF
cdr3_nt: TGTGCCAGCAGCTTACTACCCCAGGGGGCTGATACGCAGTATTTT

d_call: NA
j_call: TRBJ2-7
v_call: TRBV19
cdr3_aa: CASNRQQGSTYEQYF
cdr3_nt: TGTGCCAGTAATCGTCAGCAGGGATCCACCTACGAGCAGTACTTC

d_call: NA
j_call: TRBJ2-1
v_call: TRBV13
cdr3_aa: CASSQVNEQFF
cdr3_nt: TGTGCCAGCAGCCAGGTTAATGAGCAGTTCTTC

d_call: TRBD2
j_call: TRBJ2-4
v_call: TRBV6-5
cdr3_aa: CASSSSGTLENIQYF
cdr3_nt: TGTGCCAGCAGTTCCAGCGGGACGCTCGAAAACATTCAGTACTTC

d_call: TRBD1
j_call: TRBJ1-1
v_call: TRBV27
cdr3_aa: CASSHYTGDTEAFF
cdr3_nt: TGTGCCAGCAGCCACTACACAGGGGACACTGAAGCTTTCTTT